This entry concerns a single T cell receptor (beta chain). What this receptor recognizes is not known. It has no much larger one-base neighbor in the sample; base qualities were not kept. The record originates from a study of PD-1 blockade in classical Hodgkin lymphoma (dated by TCRdb to 2020 to 2022). Describing the broader study: Nivolumab dosing was 3 mg/kg intravenously every 2 weeks, continuing until either disease progression or unacceptable toxicity. The study used CyTOF and TCR beta sequencing to define a peripheral blood immune signature of response to PD-1 blockade in classical Hodgkin lymphoma.

The Qiagen DNeasy kit was used to extract genomic DNA both from unsorted PBMCs and from the negatively selected CD4+ and CD8+ fractions. TCR beta CDR3 regions were amplified by immunoSEQ multiplex PCR using primers annealing to V and J segments. A synthetic immune receptor repertoire was used to minimize amplification bias, and any residual bias was removed computationally once sequencing was done. As for how the authors treated the data: Custom Python scripts were used to quantify repertoire diversity as the Shannon entropy index. The unsorted, CD4+ and CD8+ repertoires were each analyzed separately, with the exception of combined analyses, where CD4+ and CD8+ sequences were merged in silico. A clone counted as expanded when the clone's frequency after treatment rose at least 2-fold relative to C1D1, and clones undetected at baseline were given a pseudocount of 0.5. Singleton clones were defined as clones with 0 or 1 copy at C1D1, and non-singleton clones were defined as clones with 2 or more copies. By matching protein sequences in sorted samples from the same patient, clones expanded in unsorted samples were annotated as CD4+, CD8+ or unknown. Diversity changes from C1D1 to C4D1 were tested in paired samples using Wilcoxon tests. Drawn from immuneACCESS, this table holds only the in-frame rearrangements with V and J called that TCRdb kept. Clones are partly lost; checked studies trace under half to an unresolved V gene and leave the rest unexplained. That table is the source of V, J and clone size, and D and trimming were worked out from the DNA. Counted in this sample were 75,000 to 100,000 clones; approximately 80% of them appeared once. The ten largest clones add up to 12% of the sample.

CDR1 and CDR2, looked up from the germline V gene (reference sequence), are SGHKS and YYEKEE. Trimming leaves V shorter by 0 bases and J shorter by 4 bases, with the junction holding 5 bases beyond the gene matches. The CDR3 contains 16 residues, cysteine and phenylalanine counted. Of all the DNA, just the CDR3 is kept, 48 bases in frame from base 1. The sample's time point label, in plain terms: cycle 1 day 1 (C1D1), immediately before nivolumab initiation. Every trial patient had relapsed after autologous stem cell transplantation, and cohorts A, B and C differed in prior brentuximab vedotin exposure. The trial cohort was composed of about 53 patients with relapsed/refractory classical Hodgkin lymphoma, for whom complete response, partial response or progressive disease was recorded as best overall response. Single-agent nivolumab was administered to trial patients in the multi-cohort phase II CheckMate 205 trial. An independent review committee assessed best overall response by applying the 2007 International Working Group response criteria. PBMCs from the trial were collected at three points: immediately before nivolumab initiation (C1D1), and during therapy at cycle 2 day 1 and cycle 4 day 1. After peripheral blood was drawn into 8 mL Vacutainer Cell Preparation Tubes, PBMCs were isolated by centrifugation and then cryopreserved.

Study-wide findings and limitations: Among trial patients, those achieving complete response had baseline diversity similar to that of newly diagnosed patients, while diversity was significantly lower in partial responders and progressors. By C4D1, a significant rise was seen in CD4+ TCR diversity but not in CD8+ TCR diversity (p=0.0027 vs p=0.16), and the rise was most apparent among complete responders (p=0.02). Baseline TCR diversity was reported to be lower in newly diagnosed patients than in healthy donors, and even lower in relapsed/refractory patients. The study covered only a single clinical trial cohort, and the causes of the repertoire differences, possibly disease activity or prior therapy, were still not defined. Lower diversity was observed in patients in whom nivolumab was started less than 1 year after ASCT, and these patients were excluded from later analyses so that confounding by immune reconstitution would be avoided.

Sequences were derived from peripheral blood mononuclear cells (PBMCs), sampled at baseline. Here the chain combines TRBV5-5 and TRBJ2-1, with TRBD2 identical over 9 junction bases. This clonotype was sampled from a human donor with classical Hodgkin lymphoma. The CDR3 is CASSLDPSGDYNEQFF. The bases are TGTGCCAGCAGCTTGGATCCTAGCGGGGATTACAATGAGCAGTTCTTC.